Sequencing of this T cell receptor (beta chain) was carried out in a study of CD8 T cells in ankylosing spondylitis. This clonotype was recorded many times. What it binds is not known. Study-level results: It was reported that disease-linked clones were significantly enriched in matched ankylosing spondylitis synovial fluid.

The CDR3 consists of 13 residues. The germline V and J ends were trimmed by 4 bases and 15 bases, with 19 bases remaining between them. Germline CDR1 and CDR2: LGHNT and FRNRAP. TCRdb passed the 5' RACE reads through MiXCR, listing each CDR3 protein once. Altogether 300,000 to 350,000 distinct CDR3 sequences are present, about 9.9% being singletons, with the ten largest covering around 8.4%. This TCR derives from a female donor with ankylosing spondylitis or in good health (not recorded which). Sequencing was performed on blood, either unsorted or a sorted T cell fraction (not recorded which). The chain links TRBV12-5 to TRBJ2-1, with D possibly TRBD1 on 8 matching bases. The CDR3 nucleotides read TGTGCTAGTGGTTCCGGGGGGAGGACAGGGCTGTTCTTC. It codes for CASGSGGRTGLFF.